A selection of T cell receptor beta chains follows, all from one sample in a study of blood T cell repertoires in COVID-19. Clones were sequenced by immunoSEQ multiplex PCR, and TCRdb holds only the in-frame ones, with some missing. This sample has about 210,000 clones, with roughly 90% found just once. The sample consisted of PBMCs or T cells enriched from blood (not recorded which). These receptors all stem from a man aged 18 to 29 with acute COVID-19. Each CDR3 is given with its conserved first and last residue. D genes are given only for firm matches.

>TRBV6-1|TRBJ1-6|TRBD1
CASSEQGAKRSPLHF
>TRBV27|TRBJ2-5|.
CASRVTGGNVMETQYF
>TRBV5-1|TRBJ2-7|.
CASSLALQGYEQYF
>TRBV6-5|TRBJ1-6|.
CASISGLLPHSPLHF
>TRBV7-6|TRBJ1-1|.
CASSLVVSGTEAFF
>TRBV30|TRBJ1-1|.
CAWRPEGRAKFTEAFF
>TRBV9|TRBJ2-3|TRBD1
CASSVARQGAITDTQYF
>TRBV7-9|TRBJ2-7|.
CASSLGAGIMYEQYF
>TRBV4-3|TRBJ2-7|TRBD2
CASSQDTRGYEQYF
>TRBV19|TRBJ1-1|.
CASSMASGVRGTEAFF
>TRBV5-1|TRBJ2-1|.
CASSLGQGPNEQFF
>TRBV24-1|TRBJ2-1|.
CATAYREQFF
>TRBV11-2|TRBJ1-1|.
CASSFRENTEAFF
>TRBV9|TRBJ2-3|.
CASSPGTQGKYF
>TRBV28|TRBJ2-7|TRBD2
CASSSGTSGSYEQYF
>TRBV9|TRBJ2-1|.
CASSVSSSAEQFF
>TRBV6-1|TRBJ1-2|.
CASSESRVRDGYTF